Listed below are T cell receptor beta chains from one sample, sequenced in a study of PD-1 blockade in mismatch repair-deficient tumors. These receptors have no identified antigens. Profiling relied on immunoSEQ multiplex PCR, and the TCRdb table lists in-frame clones only, not all of them. Here the sample spans fewer than 16,000 clones, about four fifths being singletons. Sequenced here: cells cultured in vitro, sampled from a patient treated with pembrolizumab. Receptor source: an adult with mismatch repair-deficient cancer. CDR3s include the opening cysteine and the closing phenylalanine or tryptophan. The D gene is left open where the match is weak. Clone sizes are given selectively: once, few, many, or a class where the clone is expanded.

D gene	V gene	clone size	J gene	CDR3 protein	CDR3 DNA
NA	TRBV11-2	NA	TRBJ2-1	CASSSDGSYNEQFF	TGTGCCAGCAGCTCCGACGGCTCCTACAATGAGCAGTTCTTC
NA	TRBV27	NA	TRBJ2-1	CASSLSSQGWNNEQFF	TGTGCCAGCAGTTTATCGTCGCAGGGGTGGAACAATGAGCAGTTCTTC
TRBD1	TRBV5-1	NA	TRBJ1-2	CASSVGQNYGYTF	TGCGCCAGCAGCGTGGGACAGAACTATGGCTACACCTTC
NA	TRBV5-1	NA	TRBJ2-7	CASRPLLRSRAPYEQYF	TGCGCCAGCAGACCCTTACTACGATCACGAGCCCCCTACGAGCAGTACTTC
NA	TRBV6-5	NA	TRBJ1-1	CASSYWAGNTEAFF	TGTGCCAGCAGTTACTGGGCGGGGAACACTGAAGCTTTCTTT
NA	TRBV27	NA	TRBJ1-4	CASKMIGHLGTNEKLFF	TGTGCCAGCAAAATGATAGGACATCTGGGGACTAATGAAAAACTGTTTTTT
TRBD1	TRBV27	NA	TRBJ2-7	CASALRDRSSYEQYF	TGTGCCAGCGCACTCCGGGACAGGAGCTCCTACGAGCAGTACTTC
TRBD1	TRBV19	NA	TRBJ1-2	CASISPGQGARGYTF	TGTGCCAGTATTTCGCCCGGACAGGGGGCGCGAGGCTACACCTTC
NA	TRBV7-9	NA	TRBJ1-2	CASTLSEKNGYTF	TGTGCCAGCACCTTATCAGAGAAGAATGGCTACACCTTC
NA	TRBV28	NA	TRBJ2-6	CASKGDHISGANVLTF	TGTGCCAGCAAAGGGGACCACATCTCTGGGGCCAACGTCCTGACTTTC
NA	TRBV18	NA	TRBJ2-3	CASSPRTTPDTQYF	TGTGCCAGCTCACCACGTACGACCCCAGATACGCAGTATTTT
NA	TRBV11-2	NA	TRBJ2-6	CASSFLTGANVLTF	TGTGCCAGCAGCTTCCTAACCGGGGCCAACGTCCTGACTTTC
NA	TRBV19	medium-sized	TRBJ1-2	CASSGASQVGYGYTF	TGTGCCAGTAGTGGGGCATCACAGGTTGGCTATGGCTACACCTTC
NA	TRBV5-1	NA	TRBJ2-1	CASSPLATNEQFF	TGCGCCAGCAGCCCATTAGCTACCAATGAGCAGTTCTTC
NA	TRBV11-3	NA	TRBJ1-1	CASSPHSGNTEAFF	TGTGCCAGCAGCCCGCATTCTGGGAACACTGAAGCTTTCTTT
NA	TRBV7-9	NA	TRBJ1-2	CASSSGQPGAYGYTF	TGTGCCAGCAGCTCAGGACAGCCCGGGGCCTATGGCTACACCTTC
TRBD1	TRBV5-8	once	TRBJ2-1	CASSFGQGANNEQFF	TGTGCCAGCAGCTTCGGTCAGGGGGCGAACAATGAGCAGTTCTTC
NA	TRBV28	NA	TRBJ2-2	CASSKIRNTGELFF	TGTGCCAGCAGTAAAATTAGGAACACCGGGGAGCTGTTTTTT
NA	TRBV29-1	NA	TRBJ2-3	CSVAGNTDTQYF	TGCAGCGTTGCTGGGAACACAGATACGCAGTATTTT
NA	TRBV7-5	NA	TRBJ2-7	CASSFALGGYEQYF	TGTGCCAGCAGTTTCGCATTGGGAGGGTACGAGCAGTACTTC
NA	TRBV9	NA	TRBJ2-2	CASSVGSGVYVSRLNTGELFF	TGTGCCAGCAGCGTAGGATCGGGAGTATACGTGTCCCGTCTGAACACCGGGGAGCTGTTTTTT
NA	TRBV28	NA	TRBJ2-3	CASSLLGGIGSDTQYF	TGTGCCAGCAGTTTACTGGGCGGGATAGGATCAGATACGCAGTATTTT
TRBD1	TRBV27	NA	TRBJ1-1	CASSLRDRGNTEAFF	TGTGCCAGCAGCCTGAGGGACAGGGGGAACACTGAAGCTTTCTTT
NA	TRBV7-3	NA	TRBJ2-2	CASSPRRTGELFF	TGTGCCAGCAGCCCTCGAAGGACCGGGGAGCTGTTTTTT
NA	TRBV28	NA	TRBJ2-1	CASVRAGSSYNEQFF	TGTGCCAGCGTGAGGGCAGGGAGCTCCTACAATGAGCAGTTCTTC
TRBD2	TRBV6-5	NA	TRBJ2-1	CASSFSGSSDNEQFF	TGTGCCAGCAGCTTTAGCGGGAGTTCTGACAATGAGCAGTTCTTC
NA	TRBV4-1	few	TRBJ2-7	CASSQDRDFSYEQYF	TGCGCCAGCAGCCAAGATCGGGACTTCTCCTACGAGCAGTACTTC